These 10 T cell receptor beta chains originate from one sample sequenced in a study of T cells expressing NK-cell markers. TCRdb reanalyzed the 5' RACE reads, giving one entry per CDR3 protein sequence and no DNA. The sample data list over 150,000 distinct CDR3 sequences. The sample taken for sequencing was blood T cells: a sorted CD56 or NKG2C T cell subset, CD4+ or CD8+ T cells, or bulk PBMC T cells (not recorded which). These receptors all come from a woman in her forties or fifties in good health.

The chain couples TRBV4-2 to TRBJ1-4. CDR3 length: 15 residues. Germline-derived CDR1 and CDR2 are LGHNA and YNFKEQ. The CDR3 is CASSQGTWEGEKLFF.

This chain joins TRBV5-1 and TRBJ1-4; TCRdb gives TRBD1 as the D gene, but with no DNA this cannot be confirmed. Germline-derived CDR1 and CDR2 are SGHRS and YFSETQ. The length of the CDR3 is 15 residues. The CDR3 spells CASSLEGRSNEKLFF.

V usage is TRBV4-1 and J usage is TRBJ2-3; the D gene TCRdb calls, TRBD1, cannot be checked with no DNA. CDR1 MGHRA and CDR2 YSYEKL come from the germline V gene. The CDR3 spans 16 residues. The CDR3 sequence: CASSHLTGVSTDTQYF.

The rearrangement uses TRBV15 and TRBJ2-7; the D call of TRBD1 rests on TCRdb alone, since no DNA is present to check it. This CDR3 contains 12 residues. The germline V gene has CDR1 LNHNV and CDR2 YYDKDF (reference sequence). This CDR3 is CATSGGSYEQYF.

This chain connects TRBV25-1 to TRBJ2-1; the D gene TCRdb calls, TRBD2, cannot be checked with no DNA. CDR1 MGHDK and CDR2 SYGVNS come from the germline V gene. The CDR3 is 11 residues long. CDR3 sequence: CASTFSGEQFF.

This sequence joins TRBV6-2 or TRBV6-3 and TRBJ2-2. The germline V gene encodes CDR1 MNHEY and CDR2 SVGEGT. This CDR3 comprises 13 residues. The CDR3 reads CASSWIDTGELFF.

CDR3 sequence: CASSLVDMNTGELFF. The J gene is TRBJ2-2, the V gene TRBV5-1; TCRdb designates TRBD1, a call that cannot be tested without DNA. The germline gives CDR1 SGHRS, CDR2 YFSETQ. The CDR3 contains 15 residues.

The CDR3 is CASSGAKNEQYF. The V gene is TRBV2, the J gene TRBJ2-7; TCRdb's D call, TRBD1, is unchecked because there is no DNA. CDR1 and CDR2 from the germline V gene are SNHLY and FYNNEI. The CDR3 contains 12 residues. The whole variable domain, filled in from reference TRBV2 and TRBJ2-7, reads EPEVTQTPSHQVTQMGQEVILRCVPISNHLYFYWYRQILGQKVEFLVSFYNNEISEKSEIFDDQFSVERPDGSNFTLKIRSTKLEDSAMYFCASSGAKNEQYFGPGTRLTVT.

CDR3 amino acids: CASSPDTNYGYTF. The chain couples TRBV12-3 or TRBV12-4 to TRBJ1-2. The length of the CDR3 is 13 residues.

The rearrangement joins TRBV7-9 to TRBJ2-1; with no DNA, the TCRdb D assignment of TRBD1 cannot be verified. The CDR3 has 18 amino acids. Germline V gene sequence: CDR1 SEHNR, CDR2 FQNEAQ (reference sequence). CDR3 region: CASSLWDPGQGINNEQFF.